This T cell receptor (beta chain) emerged from a study of shared clonotypes between healthy human individuals. Study context: A couple of female and a few male donors aged 18 to 49 were enrolled. Researchers assigned three CD4 naive, three CD4 memory, two CD8 naive and one CD8 memory plate to each donor. Study-wide points: Generally, naive subsets came out with larger estimated richness than memory subsets.

This clone occurred a few times. What it recognizes is unknown. The same CDR3 is also encoded by other DNA sequences in this sample. Deep-level settings were used for running the assay. Libraries were prepared by immunoSEQ multiplex PCR; TCRdb keeps only in-frame clonotypes and omits some of them. The data show about 2.4 million clones, 93% seen once. Germline V gives CDR1 SGHRS, CDR2 YFSETQ. V dropped 0 bases and J dropped 3; count of bases not matched to a gene: 0. The CDR3 has 14 amino acids. This receptor was identified in a man in his late teens or twenties in good health. Some clones in this sample may be carry-over from other donors' samples. The material sequenced was naive CD4+ T cells from PBMCs. Subset defined: CD45RA+ positively selected. The V and J genes are TRBV5-1 and TRBJ2-3, with 8 bases fitting TRBD1. The CDR3 coding sequence is TGCGCCAGCAGCTTGGACAGGGGGACAGATACGCAGTATTTT. Protein sequence: CASSLDRGTDTQYF.